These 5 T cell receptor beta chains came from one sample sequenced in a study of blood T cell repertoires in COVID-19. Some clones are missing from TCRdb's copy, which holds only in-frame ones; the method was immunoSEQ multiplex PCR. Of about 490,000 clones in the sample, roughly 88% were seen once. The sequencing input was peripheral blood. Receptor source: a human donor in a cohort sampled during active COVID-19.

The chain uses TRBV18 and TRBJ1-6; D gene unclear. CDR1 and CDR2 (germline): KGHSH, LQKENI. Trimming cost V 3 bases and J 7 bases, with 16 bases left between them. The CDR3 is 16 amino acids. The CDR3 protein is CASSPGEGSQNSPLHF. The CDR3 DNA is TGTGCCAGCTCACCCGGGGAGGGATCTCAGAATTCACCCCTCCACTTT.

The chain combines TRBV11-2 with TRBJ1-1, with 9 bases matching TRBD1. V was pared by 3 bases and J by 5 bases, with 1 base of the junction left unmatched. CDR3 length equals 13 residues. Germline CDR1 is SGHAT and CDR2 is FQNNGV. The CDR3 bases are TGTGCCAGCAGCTTCGGACAGGGGACTGAAGCTTTCTTT. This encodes CASSFGQGTEAFF.

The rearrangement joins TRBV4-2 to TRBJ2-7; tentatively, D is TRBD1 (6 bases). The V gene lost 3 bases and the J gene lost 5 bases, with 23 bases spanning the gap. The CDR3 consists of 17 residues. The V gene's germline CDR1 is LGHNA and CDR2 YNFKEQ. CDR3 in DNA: TGTGCCAGCAGCCAGGGCGCCCCTCGACAGGTCCGGAACGAGCAGTACTTC. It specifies CASSQGAPRQVRNEQYF.

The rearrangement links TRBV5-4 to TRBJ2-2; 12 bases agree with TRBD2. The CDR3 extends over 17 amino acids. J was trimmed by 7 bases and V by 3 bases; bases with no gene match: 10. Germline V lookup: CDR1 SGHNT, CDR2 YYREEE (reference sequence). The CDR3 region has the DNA TGTGCCAGCAGCTCCCCCGGACTAGCGGGAAGGGTCGGGGAGCTGTTTTTT. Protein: CASSSPGLAGRVGELFF. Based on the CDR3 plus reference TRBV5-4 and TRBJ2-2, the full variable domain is ETGVTQSPTHLIKTRGQQVTLRCSSQSGHNTVSWYQQALGQGPQFIFQYYREEENGRGNFPPRFSGLQFPNYSSELNVNALELDDSALYLCASSSPGLAGRVGELFFGEGSRLTVL.

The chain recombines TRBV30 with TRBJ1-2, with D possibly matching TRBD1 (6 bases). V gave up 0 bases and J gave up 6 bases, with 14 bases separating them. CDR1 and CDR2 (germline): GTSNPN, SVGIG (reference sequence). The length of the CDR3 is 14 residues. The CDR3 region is CAWSVNREGHGYTF. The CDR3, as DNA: TGTGCCTGGAGTGTAAACAGGGAAGGGCATGGCTACACCTTC. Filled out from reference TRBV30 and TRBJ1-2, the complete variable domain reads SQTIHQWPATLVQPVGSPLSLECTVEGTSNPNLYWYRQAAGRGLQLLFYSVGIGQISSEVPQNLSASRPQDRQFILSSKKLLLSDSGFYLCAWSVNREGHGYTFGSGTRLTVV.